The 18 T cell receptor beta chains below were found in one sample sequenced in a study of blood T cell repertoires in COVID-19 (dated by TCRdb to 2018 to 2021). The library was made by the immunoSEQ multiplex PCR assay. Imported from immuneACCESS, the table was reduced by TCRdb to in-frame sequences with V and J called. These copies leave out some clones; in studies compared against another copy, an unresolved V gene accounts for under half, and the cause of the remainder is not known. The sample table records 200,000 to 250,000 clones; 84% of these occur just once. 7.6% of the sample goes to the ten largest clones. The sequenced material came from peripheral blood. These receptors were collected from a woman aged 45 to 65 with active or convalescent COVID-19.

The V and J genes are TRBV6-5 and TRBJ1-1; 11 positions agree with TRBD1. The junction had 4 bases not matched to a gene; V was cut back by 4 bases and J by 6 bases. CDR3 length: 14 residues. The germline CDR1 and CDR2 sequences are MNHEY and SVGAGI. CDR3 sequence: CASSWDRGAPEAFF. The CDR3 DNA is TGTGCCAGCAGTTGGGACAGGGGGGCCCCTGAAGCTTTCTTT.

The V gene is TRBV18, the J gene TRBJ2-7, with 7 bases identical to TRBD1. Germline V gives CDR1 KGHSH, CDR2 LQKENI. This CDR3 is built from 14 residues. The ends lost 0 bases at V and 3 bases at J; junction bases unmatched: 2. The CDR3 DNA reads TGTGCCAGCTCACCACCGGGACAGCACTACGAGCAGTACTTC. This codes for CASSPPGQHYEQYF.

V usage is TRBV6-5 and J usage is TRBJ1-2, with 7 bases fitting TRBD1. The CDR3 has 15 amino acids. Germline loops: CDR1 MNHEY, CDR2 SVGAGI. With 5 bases clipped from V and 1 base from J, the junction kept 7 bases outside the gene matches. CDR3 region: CASSRSTGLNYGYTF. CDR3 nucleotides: TGTGCCAGCAGTAGATCGACAGGGCTTAACTATGGCTACACCTTC.

The chain is built from TRBV10-2 and TRBJ2-5; 8 bases fit TRBD2. CDR3 length: 15 residues. V gave up 0 bases and J gave up 2 bases; unmatched junction bases: 2. Germline CDR1 WSHSY, CDR2 SAAADI. The CDR3 DNA reads as TGCGCCAGCAGTGAGTCAGGCGGGGGGCAAGAGACCCAGTACTTC. Protein sequence: CASSESGGGQETQYF.

The V gene is TRBV15, the J gene TRBJ1-5; D is unclear. V lost 0 bases and J lost 1, with 10 bases in between. The CDR3 sequence is 16 residues long. Per the germline V gene, CDR1 is LNHNV and CDR2 is YYDKDF (reference sequence). CDR3 DNA: TGTGCCACCAGCAGAGATAGGGAGAGAAGCAATCAGCCCCAGCATTTT. Protein product: CATSRDRERSNQPQHF.

The J gene is TRBJ2-7, the V gene TRBV29-1, with D maybe TRBD1 (6 bases). CDR1 is SQVTM and CDR2 is ANQGSEA in the germline V gene. CDR3 length equals 14 residues. The germline V and J ends were trimmed by 2 bases and 3 bases, with 14 bases remaining between them. DNA for the CDR3: TGCAGCGTTGAAAAGGAGTGGGGGCGCTACGAGCAGTACTTC. Amino acids: CSVEKEWGRYEQYF.

The chain links TRBV28 to TRBJ1-2, with TRBD1 matching over 9 bases. V was pared by 7 bases and J by 4 bases, with 4 bases of the junction left unmatched. Germline CDR1 and CDR2: MDHEN and SYDVKM. The CDR3 runs 13 residues. The CDR3 loop is CASTLTGGYGYTF. The CDR3 nucleotides are TGTGCCAGCACCTTGACAGGGGGCTATGGCTACACCTTC.

V and J are TRBV6-5 and TRBJ1-2, with TRBD1 identical over 7 bases. CDR1 is MNHEY, CDR2 SVGAGI, per germline. CDR3 length: 13 residues. V was clipped by 8 bases and J by 5 bases; unmatched bases: 8. CDR3: CASRDSLSYGYTF. In nucleotides, the CDR3 is TGTGCCAGCCGGGACAGCCTCTCTTATGGCTACACCTTC.

J is TRBJ2-7 and V is TRBV5-1; D gene ambiguous. This CDR3 comprises 11 residues. Germline V gene lookup returns CDR1 SGHRS and CDR2 YFSETQ. Trimming cost V 3 bases and J 6 bases, with 7 bases left between them. The CDR3 reads CASSSGGEQYF. DNA of the CDR3: TGCGCCAGCAGCTCCGGTGGCGAGCAGTACTTC.

This chain joins TRBV25-1 and TRBJ1-4, with D possibly being TRBD1 (6 bases). V shed 2 bases and J shed 3 bases, with 10 bases lying between them. The CDR3 length is 15 residues. Germline V CDR1 and CDR2: MGHDK, SYGVNS. This CDR3 reads CASSEPRGSNEKLFF. Here the CDR3 DNA reads TGTGCCAGCAGTGAACCCAGGGGATCTAATGAAAAACTGTTTTTT.

The chain has TRBV15 and TRBJ1-1, with a tentative D call TRBD1 (5 bases). The CDR3 runs 15 residues. Looked up from germline, CDR1 is LNHNV and CDR2 is YYDKDF (reference sequence). V lost 0 bases and J 1 base, leaving 9 bases between the germline ends. The CDR3 here is CATSRDGAKNTEAFF. CDR3 nucleotide sequence: TGTGCCACCAGCAGAGATGGGGCGAAGAACACTGAAGCTTTCTTT.

V and J are TRBV28 and TRBJ2-7, with 8 bases identical to TRBD1. V was pared by 4 bases and J by 3 bases, with 11 bases of the junction left unmatched. Looked up from germline, CDR1 is MDHEN and CDR2 is SYDVKM. The CDR3 has 16 amino acids. DNA of the CDR3: TGTGCCAGCAGTTCGCCCCGGACAGGGATTCGCTACGAGCAGTACTTC. Protein: CASSSPRTGIRYEQYF.

This clone was seen just once. The chain joins TRBV9 to TRBJ1-3; D call uncertain. The CDR3 length is 16 residues. CDR1 and CDR2 from the germline V gene are SGDLS and YYNGEE. Trimming removed 0 bases at V and 0 bases at J, with 10 bases between. The CDR3 DNA reads TGTGCCAGCAGCGTAGCTCCACCTAGCTCTGGAAACACCATATATTTT. Translated: CASSVAPPSSGNTIYF.

This clone was observed a single time. The genes are TRBV2 and TRBJ2-3; D gene uncertain. The V gene's germline CDR1 is SNHLY and CDR2 FYNNEI. V was shortened by 7 bases and J by 5 bases, with 7 bases between the two germline ends. The CDR3 spans 11 residues. The CDR3 is CASTRRDTQYF. The CDR3 DNA reads TGTGCCAGCACGAGGAGAGATACGCAGTATTTT.

This chain links TRBV10-3 with TRBJ2-5; D is undetermined. CDR1 is ENHRY and CDR2 is SYGVKD in the germline V gene. This CDR3 comprises 14 residues. V was shortened by 10 bases and J by 3 bases, with 18 bases between the two germline ends. In DNA form, the CDR3 reads TGTGCCACCAAACAAGCGCACATCGAAGAGACCCAGTACTTC. This translates into CATKQAHIEETQYF.

This chain connects TRBV7-9 to TRBJ1-4; D is possibly TRBD1 (6 bases). With 1 base removed from V and 7 bases from J, the gap between germline ends came to 10 bases. This CDR3 comprises 14 residues. The germline CDR1 and CDR2 sequences are SEHNR and FQNEAQ (reference sequence). The CDR3 DNA follows: TGTGCCAGCAGCTTAGGGACAGCAGCTGAAAAACTGTTTTTT. Its translation is CASSLGTAAEKLFF.

The chain joins TRBV11-2 to TRBJ1-1; D is ambiguous. Germline values: CDR1 SGHAT, CDR2 FQNNGV. With 1 base removed from V and 3 bases from J, the gap between germline ends came to 9 bases. The CDR3 is made up of 14 amino acids. Written as DNA, the CDR3 is TGTGCCAGCAGCTTAGTTCGGTCGGACACTGAAGCTTTCTTT. It encodes CASSLVRSDTEAFF. Looking up the rest from reference TRBV11-2 and TRBJ1-1 gives the full variable domain: EAGVAQSPRYKIIEKRQSVAFWCNPISGHATLYWYQQILGQGPKLLIQFQNNGVVDDSQLPKDRFSAERLKGVDSTLKIQPAKLEDSAVYLCASSLVRSDTEAFFGQGTRLTVV.

V and J are TRBV7-6 and TRBJ1-5; D call uncertain. V was shortened by 2 bases and J by 2 bases, with 7 bases between the two germline ends. Germline values: CDR1 SGHVS, CDR2 FNYEAQ. The CDR3 length is 14 residues. The CDR3 region is CASSLSGGNQPQHF. The CDR3, as DNA: TGTGCCAGCAGCTTATCCGGGGGCAATCAGCCCCAGCATTTT.